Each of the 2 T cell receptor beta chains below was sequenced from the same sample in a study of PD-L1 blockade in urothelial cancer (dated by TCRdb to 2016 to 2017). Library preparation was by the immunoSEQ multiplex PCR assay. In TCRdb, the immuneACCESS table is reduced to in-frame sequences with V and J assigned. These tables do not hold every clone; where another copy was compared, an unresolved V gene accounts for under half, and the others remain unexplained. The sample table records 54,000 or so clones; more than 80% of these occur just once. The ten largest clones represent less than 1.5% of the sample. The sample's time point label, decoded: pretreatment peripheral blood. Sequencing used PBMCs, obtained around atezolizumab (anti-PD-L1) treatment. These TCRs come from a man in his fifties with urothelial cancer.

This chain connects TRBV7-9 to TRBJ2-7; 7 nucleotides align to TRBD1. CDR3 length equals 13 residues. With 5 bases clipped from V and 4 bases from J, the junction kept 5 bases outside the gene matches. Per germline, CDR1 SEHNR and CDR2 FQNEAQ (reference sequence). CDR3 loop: CASSRQGSYEQYF. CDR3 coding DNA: TGTGCCAGCAGCCGACAGGGTTCTTACGAGCAGTACTTC. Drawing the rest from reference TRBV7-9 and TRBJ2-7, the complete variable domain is DTGVSQNPRHKITKRGQNVTFRCDPISEHNRLYWYRQTLGQGPEFLTYFQNEAQLEKSRLLSDRFSAERPKGSFSTLEIQRTEQGDSAMYLCASSRQGSYEQYFGPGTRLTVT.

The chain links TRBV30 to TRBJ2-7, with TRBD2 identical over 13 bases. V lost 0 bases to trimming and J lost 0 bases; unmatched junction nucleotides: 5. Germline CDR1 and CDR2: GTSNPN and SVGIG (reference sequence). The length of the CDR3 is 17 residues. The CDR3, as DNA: TGTGCCTGGAGTGTAGGTACTAGCGGGGGGGACTCCTACGAGCAGTACTTC. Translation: CAWSVGTSGGDSYEQYF.